The 11 T cell receptor beta chains in this list originate from one sample, sequenced in a study of shared clonotypes between healthy human individuals. Some clones are missing from TCRdb's copy, which holds only in-frame ones; the method was immunoSEQ multiplex PCR. The profile shows a few million clones, almost 96% of them singletons. What was sequenced was naive CD4+ T cells sorted from blood. Described subset: CD45RA+ positively selected. The receptor set was obtained from a man aged 18-30 years in good health.

This chain links TRBV28 with TRBJ1-2, with 9 bases identical to TRBD1. There are 14 residues in the CDR3. With V trimmed by 8 bases and J by 0 bases, 4 bases remained unmatched. Germline V gene data show CDR1 as MDHEN and CDR2 as SYDVKM. CDR3 nucleotide sequence: TGTGCCAGCCTTGGACAGGGGACTAACTATGGCTACACCTTC. Its protein is CASLGQGTNYGYTF.

The gene calls are TRBV9 and TRBJ1-6, with TRBD1 as a possible D gene (6 bases). Germline CDR1 reads SGDLS; CDR2 reads YYNGEE. The CDR3 is made up of 17 amino acids. V lost 4 bases, J lost 5 bases, and 19 bases lay in between. CDR3 amino acids: CASSPRPGGRDNSPLHF. As DNA, the CDR3 is TGTGCCAGCAGCCCACGGCCCGGGGGGCGTGATAATTCACCCCTCCACTTT.

The chain combines TRBV4-1 with TRBJ2-1; D might be TRBD1 or TRBD2, each matching 5 bases. There are 17 residues in the CDR3. Germline V lookup: CDR1 MGHRA, CDR2 YSYEKL. The V end lost 1 base, the J end lost 4 bases, and 17 bases lay between the germline ends. The CDR3, as DNA: TGCGCCAGCAGCCAAGGCCCCGCCGAGGGGTTATACAATGAGCAGTTCTTC. This translates into CASSQGPAEGLYNEQFF.

The rearrangement uses TRBV19 and TRBJ2-7; 7 nucleotides line up with TRBD2. Germline CDR1 LNHDA, CDR2 SQIVND (reference sequence). With V trimmed by 0 bases and J by 2 bases, 4 bases remained unmatched. This CDR3 spans 15 amino acids. CDR3 nucleotide sequence: TGTGCCAGTAGTATAGAACGGGGGGTCACCTACGAGCAGTACTTC. This translates into CASSIERGVTYEQYF. Full variable domain (outside the CDR3, taken from reference TRBV19 and TRBJ2-7): DGGITQSPKYLFRKEGQNVTLSCEQNLNHDAMYWYRQDPGQGLRLIYYSQIVNDFQKGDIAEGYSVSREKKESFPLTVTSAQKNPTAFYLCASSIERGVTYEQYFGPGTRLTVT.

The rearrangement joins TRBV30 to TRBJ1-1, with 9 bases that match TRBD1. The length of the CDR3 is 11 residues. With V trimmed by 5 bases and J by 11 bases, 6 bases remained unmatched. Germline V CDR1 and CDR2: GTSNPN, SVGIG (reference sequence). DNA of the CDR3: TGTGCCTGGTACAGGGGGCGGTGGGCTTTCTTT. This gives the protein CAWYRGRWAFF.

V usage is TRBV1 and J usage is TRBJ2-7; the table's D call TRBD2 went unverified against the DNA. TRBV1 is a pseudogene segment. The CDR3 is 12 amino acids. The chain's CDR3 is CTSSQELSAKYF. In nucleotides, the CDR3 is TGCACCAGCAGCCAAGAGTTGTCTGCTAAGTACTTC.

The V and J genes are TRBV29-1 and TRBJ2-5; TRBD1 might be the D (6 bases). Germline values: CDR1 SQVTM, CDR2 ANQGSEA. V lost 7 bases to trimming and J lost 1 base, with 16 bases between them. The CDR3 extends over 14 amino acids. The CDR3 is CSGGGQLIQETQYF. The CDR3 bases are TGCAGCGGTGGGGGCCAGTTGATCCAAGAGACCCAGTACTTC. The complete variable domain, with remaining parts taken from reference TRBV29-1 and TRBJ2-5, reads SAVISQKPSRDICQRGTSLTIQCQVDSQVTMMFWYRQQPGQSLTLIATANQGSEATYESGFVIDKFPISRPNLTFSTLTVSNMSPEDSSIYLCSGGGQLIQETQYFGPGTRLLVL.

The chain recombines TRBV6-5 with TRBJ2-1, with 8 bases matching TRBD1. V lost 9 bases and J lost 4; bases outside the gene matches: 5. CDR1 and CDR2 from the germline V gene are MNHEY and SVGAGI. The CDR3 has 13 residues. CDR3 DNA: TGTGCCAGTGCGGGACAGGCTTACAATGAGCAGTTCTTC. Translated, it gives CASAGQAYNEQFF.

The chain combines TRBV10-3 with TRBJ2-5; D may be TRBD1 or TRBD2 (5 bases each). The CDR3 sequence is 16 residues long. CDR1 ENHRY and CDR2 SYGVKD come from the germline V gene. The ends were cut back, 1 base at V and 5 bases at J, with 17 bases in the middle. CDR3 in amino acids: CAISEWEGTSQETQYF. The CDR3 DNA reads as TGTGCCATCAGTGAGTGGGAAGGGACCAGCCAGGAGACCCAGTACTTC.

In nucleotides, the CDR3 is TGCAGCGTGGTGGGACTGCTTCTACAAGAGACCCAGTACTTC. It yields the protein CSVVGLLLQETQYF. The chain combines TRBV29-1 with TRBJ2-5, with D possibly matching TRBD2 (6 bases). This CDR3 spans 14 amino acids. Germline loops: CDR1 SQVTM, CDR2 ANQGSEA. The V and J ends lost 6 bases and 2 bases respectively, with 16 bases between them.

The chain links TRBV5-1 to TRBJ2-7; 10 bases fit TRBD1. Germline CDR1 and CDR2: SGHRS and YFSETQ. V lost 4 bases to trimming and J lost 2 bases; unmatched junction nucleotides: 12. The CDR3 has 17 amino acids. CDR3 nucleotides: TGCGCCAGCAGCCCTATGACGTCCGGGACAGGGGCCTACGAGCAGTACTTC. It encodes CASSPMTSGTGAYEQYF.